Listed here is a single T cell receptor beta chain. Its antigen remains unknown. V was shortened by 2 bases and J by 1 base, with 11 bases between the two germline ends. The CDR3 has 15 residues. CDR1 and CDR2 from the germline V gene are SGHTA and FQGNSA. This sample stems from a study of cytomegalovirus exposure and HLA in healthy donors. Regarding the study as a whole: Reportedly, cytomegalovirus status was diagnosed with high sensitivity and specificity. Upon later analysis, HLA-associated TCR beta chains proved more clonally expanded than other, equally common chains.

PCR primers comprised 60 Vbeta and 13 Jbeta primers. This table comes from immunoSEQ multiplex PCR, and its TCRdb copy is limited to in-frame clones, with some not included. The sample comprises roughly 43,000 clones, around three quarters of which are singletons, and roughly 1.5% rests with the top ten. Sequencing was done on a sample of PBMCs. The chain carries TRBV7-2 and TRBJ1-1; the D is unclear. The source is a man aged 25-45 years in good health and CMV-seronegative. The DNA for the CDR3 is TGTGCCAGCAGCTTATCAAGAGCCGCGAACACTGAAGCTTTCTTT. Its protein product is CASSLSRAANTEAFF.